What follows describes a single TCR beta chain. Its antigen is unidentified. This record belongs to a study of OX40 agonist ivuxolimab in advanced cancers. The wider study: Among those enrolled, mean age was about 62 years (range about 23 to 90) and 82.7% were male. General study findings and limits: Both blood CD4+ and CD8+ T cells showed clonal growth by week 6 at 0.1 to 3.0 mg/kg.

TCRdb's copy holds only in-frame clones and misses some; the assay was immunoSEQ multiplex PCR. The data contain more than 45,000 clones, about 85% of them singletons. The CDR3 loop spans 17 amino acids. Per germline, CDR1 SQVTM and CDR2 ANQGSEA. V trimming: 4 bases; J trimming: 2 bases; junction bases outside the gene matches: 5. The sample in question was CD4+ or CD8+ T cells sorted from blood, obtained in a trial of the OX40 agonist ivuxolimab. V gene TRBV29-1 combines with J gene TRBJ2-1; 16 nucleotides agree with TRBD2. The receptor was isolated from an adult with an advanced solid tumor such as melanoma, head and neck, liver or kidney cancer. CDR3 region: CSVGGTSGRETYNEQFF. CDR3 nucleotides: TGCAGCGTTGGCGGGACTAGCGGGAGGGAGACCTACAATGAGCAGTTCTTC.